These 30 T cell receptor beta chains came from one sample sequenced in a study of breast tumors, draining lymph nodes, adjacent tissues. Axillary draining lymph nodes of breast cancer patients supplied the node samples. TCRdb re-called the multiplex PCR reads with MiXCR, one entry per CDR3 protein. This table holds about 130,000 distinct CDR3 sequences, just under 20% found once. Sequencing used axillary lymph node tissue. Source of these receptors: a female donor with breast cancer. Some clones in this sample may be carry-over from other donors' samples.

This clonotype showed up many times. Written as DNA, the CDR3 is TGTGCCACAGGCAAGGGACAGGGGGGTGAAGAGACCCAGTACTTC. Translated: CATGKGQGGEETQYF. The V gene is TRBV10-3, the J gene TRBJ2-5; 11 bases match TRBD1. Germline CDR1 reads ENHRY; CDR2 reads SYGVKD. The CDR3 contains 15 residues. The junction had 10 bases not matched to a gene; V was cut back by 10 bases and J by 3 bases.

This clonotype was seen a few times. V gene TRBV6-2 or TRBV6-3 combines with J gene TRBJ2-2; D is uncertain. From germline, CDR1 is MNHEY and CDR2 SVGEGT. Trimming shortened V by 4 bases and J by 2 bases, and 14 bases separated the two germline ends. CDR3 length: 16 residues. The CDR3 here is CASSSPGPPNTGELFF. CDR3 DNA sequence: TGTGCCAGCAGTTCGCCCGGGCCACCAAACACCGGGGAGCTGTTTTTT.

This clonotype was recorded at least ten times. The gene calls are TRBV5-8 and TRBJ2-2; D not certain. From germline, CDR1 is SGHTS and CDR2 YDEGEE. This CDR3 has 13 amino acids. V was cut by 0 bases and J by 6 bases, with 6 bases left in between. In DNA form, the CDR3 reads TGTGCCAGCAGCTTGGTTTGGTCCGGGGAGCTGTTTTTT. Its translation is CASSLVWSGELFF.

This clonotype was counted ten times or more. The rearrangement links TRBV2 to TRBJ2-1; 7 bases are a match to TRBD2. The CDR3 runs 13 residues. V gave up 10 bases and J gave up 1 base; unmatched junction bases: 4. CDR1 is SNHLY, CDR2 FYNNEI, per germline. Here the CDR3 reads CATARGSYNEQFF. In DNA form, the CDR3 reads TGTGCCACCGCGCGGGGGTCCTACAATGAGCAGTTCTTC. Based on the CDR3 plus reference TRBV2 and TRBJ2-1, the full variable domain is EPEVTQTPSHQVTQMGQEVILRCVPISNHLYFYWYRQILGQKVEFLVSFYNNEISEKSEIFDDQFSVERPDGSNFTLKIRSTKLEDSAMYFCATARGSYNEQFFGPGTRLTVL.

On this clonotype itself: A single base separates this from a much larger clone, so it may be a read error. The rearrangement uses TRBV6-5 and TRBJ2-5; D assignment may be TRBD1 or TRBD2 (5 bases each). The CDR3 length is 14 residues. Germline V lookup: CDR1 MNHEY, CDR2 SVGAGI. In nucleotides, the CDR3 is TGTGCCGGCAGTTACGGGGCCGGACAAGAGACCCAGTACTTC. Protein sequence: CAGSYGAGQETQYF.

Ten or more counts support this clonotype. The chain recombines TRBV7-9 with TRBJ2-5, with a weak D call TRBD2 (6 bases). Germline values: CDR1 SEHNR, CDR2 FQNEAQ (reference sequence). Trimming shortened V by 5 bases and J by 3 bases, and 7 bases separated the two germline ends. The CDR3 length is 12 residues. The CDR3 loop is CASSRLEETQYF. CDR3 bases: TGTGCCAGCAGCCGACTAGAAGAGACCCAGTACTTC.

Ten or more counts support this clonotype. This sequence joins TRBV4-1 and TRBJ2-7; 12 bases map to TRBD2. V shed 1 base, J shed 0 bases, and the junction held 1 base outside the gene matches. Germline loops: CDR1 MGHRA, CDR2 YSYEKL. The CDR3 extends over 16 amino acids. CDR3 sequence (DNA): TGCGCCAGCAGCCAAGTGACTAGCGGGAGCTCCTACGAGCAGTACTTC. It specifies CASSQVTSGSSYEQYF.

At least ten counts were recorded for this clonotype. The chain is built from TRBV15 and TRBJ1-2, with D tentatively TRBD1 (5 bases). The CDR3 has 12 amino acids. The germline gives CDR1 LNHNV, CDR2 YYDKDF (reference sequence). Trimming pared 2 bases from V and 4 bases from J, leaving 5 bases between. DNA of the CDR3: TGTGCCACCAGCAGACAGGGCTATGGCTACACCTTC. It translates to CATSRQGYGYTF.

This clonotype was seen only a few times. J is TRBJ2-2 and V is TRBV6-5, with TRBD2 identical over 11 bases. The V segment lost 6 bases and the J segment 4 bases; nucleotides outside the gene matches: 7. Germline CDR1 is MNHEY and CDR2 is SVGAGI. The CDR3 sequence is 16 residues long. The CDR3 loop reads CASRLLAGVGTGELFF. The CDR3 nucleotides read TGTGCCAGCAGACTACTAGCGGGGGTTGGCACCGGGGAGCTGTTTTTT.

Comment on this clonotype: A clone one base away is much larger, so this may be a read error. DNA for the CDR3: TGCAGTGCCCGGGACAGGCCGGAACAGCCCCAGCATTTT. As protein: CSARDRPEQPQHF. The chain joins TRBV20-1 to TRBJ1-5; TRBD1 agrees at 8 bases. Germline V CDR1 and CDR2: DFQATT, SNEGSKA (reference sequence). CDR3 length equals 13 residues. Germline trimming cut 6 bases from V and 7 bases from J; bases unmatched to any gene: 8.

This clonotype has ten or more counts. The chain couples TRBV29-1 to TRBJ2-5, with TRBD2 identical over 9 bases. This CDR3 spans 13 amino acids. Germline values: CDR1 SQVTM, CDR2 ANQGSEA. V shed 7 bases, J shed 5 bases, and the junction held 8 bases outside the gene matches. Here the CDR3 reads CSDTLAGSETQYF. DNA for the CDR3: TGCAGCGACACCCTAGCGGGATCCGAGACCCAGTACTTC.

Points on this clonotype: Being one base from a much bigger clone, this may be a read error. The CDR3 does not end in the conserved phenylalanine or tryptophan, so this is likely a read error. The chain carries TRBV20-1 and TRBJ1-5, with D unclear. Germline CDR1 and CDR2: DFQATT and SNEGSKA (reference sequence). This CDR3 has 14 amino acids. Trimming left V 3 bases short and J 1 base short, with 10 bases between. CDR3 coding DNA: TGCAGTGCTAGCTCCAGGAGGAGCAATCAGCCCCAGCATTCT. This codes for CSASSRRSNQPQHS.

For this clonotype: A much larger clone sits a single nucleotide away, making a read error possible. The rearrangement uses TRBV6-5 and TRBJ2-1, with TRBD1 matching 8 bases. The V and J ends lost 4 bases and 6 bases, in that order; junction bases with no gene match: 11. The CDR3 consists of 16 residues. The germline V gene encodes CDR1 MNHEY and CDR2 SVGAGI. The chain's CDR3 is CASSSSGPGGLNEQFF. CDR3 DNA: TGTGCCAGCAGTTCCTCGGGGCCAGGGGGCCTCAATGAGCAGTTCTTC.

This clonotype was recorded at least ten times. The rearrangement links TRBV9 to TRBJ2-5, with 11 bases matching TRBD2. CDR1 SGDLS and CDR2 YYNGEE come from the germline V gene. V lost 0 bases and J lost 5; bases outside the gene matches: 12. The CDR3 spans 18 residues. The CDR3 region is CASSVVGLAGGPLETQYF. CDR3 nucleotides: TGTGCCAGCAGCGTAGTTGGTTTAGCGGGAGGGCCGTTGGAGACCCAGTACTTC.

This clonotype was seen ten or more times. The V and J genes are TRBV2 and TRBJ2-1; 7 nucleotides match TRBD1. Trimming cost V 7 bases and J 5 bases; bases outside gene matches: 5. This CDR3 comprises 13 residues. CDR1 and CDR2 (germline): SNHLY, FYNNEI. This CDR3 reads CASKGTANNEQFF. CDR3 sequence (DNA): TGTGCCAGCAAGGGGACAGCGAACAATGAGCAGTTCTTC.

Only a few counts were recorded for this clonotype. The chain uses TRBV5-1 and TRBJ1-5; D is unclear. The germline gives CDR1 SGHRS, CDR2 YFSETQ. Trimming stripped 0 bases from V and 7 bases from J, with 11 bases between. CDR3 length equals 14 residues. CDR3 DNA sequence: TGCGCCAGCAGCTTGGGAGGACTAGAGCAGCCCCAGCATTTT. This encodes CASSLGGLEQPQHF. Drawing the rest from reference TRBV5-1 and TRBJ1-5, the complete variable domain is KAGVTQTPRYLIKTRGQQVTLSCSPISGHRSVSWYQQTPGQGLQFLFEYFSETQRNKGNFPGRFSGRQFSNSRSEMNVSTLELGDSALYLCASSLGGLEQPQHFGDGTRLSIL.

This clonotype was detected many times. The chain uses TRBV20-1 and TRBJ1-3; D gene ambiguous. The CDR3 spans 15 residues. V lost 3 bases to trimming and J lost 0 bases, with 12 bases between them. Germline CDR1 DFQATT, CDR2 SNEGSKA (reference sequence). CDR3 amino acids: CSARRASSSGNTIYF. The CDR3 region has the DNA TGCAGTGCTAGGCGAGCCAGCAGCTCTGGAAACACCATATATTTT.

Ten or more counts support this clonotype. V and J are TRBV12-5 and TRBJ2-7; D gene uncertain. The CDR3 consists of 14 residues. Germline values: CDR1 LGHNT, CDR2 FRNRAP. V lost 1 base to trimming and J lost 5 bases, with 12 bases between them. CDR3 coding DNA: TGTGCTAGTGGTTTGGGCGACGGTCTCCACGAGCAGTACTTC. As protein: CASGLGDGLHEQYF.

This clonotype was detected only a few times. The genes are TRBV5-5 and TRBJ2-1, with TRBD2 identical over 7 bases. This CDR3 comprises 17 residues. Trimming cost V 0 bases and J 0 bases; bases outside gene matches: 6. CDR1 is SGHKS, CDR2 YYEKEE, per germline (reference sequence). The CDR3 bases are TGTGCCAGCAGCTTGGAGGGAGCGGGGAGCTCCTACAATGAGCAGTTCTTC. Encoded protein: CASSLEGAGSSYNEQFF.

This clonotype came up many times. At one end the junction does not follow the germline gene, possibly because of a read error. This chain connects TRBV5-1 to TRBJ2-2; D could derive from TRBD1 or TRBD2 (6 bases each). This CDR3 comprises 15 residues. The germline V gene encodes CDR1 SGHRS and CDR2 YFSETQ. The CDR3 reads CASTLSGASTGELFF. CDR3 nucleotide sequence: TGCGCCAGCACCTTGTCGGGGGCCTCCACCGGGGAGCTGTTTTTT.

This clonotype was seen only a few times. DNA for the CDR3: TGTGCCAGCTCACCACCGGGGATTTCAGATACGCAGTATTTT. This gives the protein CASSPPGISDTQYF. The chain couples TRBV18 to TRBJ2-3; D is unclear. The V gene's germline CDR1 is KGHSH and CDR2 LQKENI. CDR3 length equals 14 residues. Trimming pared 0 bases from V and 4 bases from J, leaving 8 bases between.

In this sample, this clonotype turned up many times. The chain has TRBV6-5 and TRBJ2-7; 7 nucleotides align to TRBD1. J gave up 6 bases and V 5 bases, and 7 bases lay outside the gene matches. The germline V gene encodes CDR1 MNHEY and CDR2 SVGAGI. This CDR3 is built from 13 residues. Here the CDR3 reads CASSDHRGSEQYF. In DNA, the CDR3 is TGTGCCAGCAGTGACCACAGGGGAAGCGAGCAGTACTTC.

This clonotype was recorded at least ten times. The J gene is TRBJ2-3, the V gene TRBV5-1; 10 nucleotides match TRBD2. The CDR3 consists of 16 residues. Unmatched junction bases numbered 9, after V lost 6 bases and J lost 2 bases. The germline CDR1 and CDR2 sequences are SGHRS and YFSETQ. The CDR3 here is CASNLLAGSVTDTQYF. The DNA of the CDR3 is TGCGCCAGCAATTTACTAGCGGGATCGGTCACAGATACGCAGTATTTT.

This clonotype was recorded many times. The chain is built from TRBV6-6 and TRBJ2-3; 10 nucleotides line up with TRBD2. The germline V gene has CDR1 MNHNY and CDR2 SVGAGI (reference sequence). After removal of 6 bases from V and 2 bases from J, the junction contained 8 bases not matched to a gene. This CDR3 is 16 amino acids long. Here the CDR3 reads CASSQPLAGATDTQYF. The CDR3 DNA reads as TGTGCCAGCAGCCAACCCCTAGCGGGAGCCACAGATACGCAGTATTTT.

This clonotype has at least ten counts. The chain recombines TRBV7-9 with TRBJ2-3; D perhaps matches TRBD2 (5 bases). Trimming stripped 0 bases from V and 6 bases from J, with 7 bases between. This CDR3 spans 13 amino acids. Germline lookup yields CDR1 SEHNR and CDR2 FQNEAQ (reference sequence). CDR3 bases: TGTGCCAGCAGCTTAGCGGGAGCCGATACGCAGTATTTT. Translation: CASSLAGADTQYF.

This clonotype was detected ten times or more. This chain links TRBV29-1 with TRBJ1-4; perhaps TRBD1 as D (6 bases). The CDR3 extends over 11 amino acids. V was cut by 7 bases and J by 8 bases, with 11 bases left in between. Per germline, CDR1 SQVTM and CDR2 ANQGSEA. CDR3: CSGQAREKLFF. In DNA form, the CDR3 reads TGCAGCGGACAGGCCCGGGAAAAACTGTTTTTT.

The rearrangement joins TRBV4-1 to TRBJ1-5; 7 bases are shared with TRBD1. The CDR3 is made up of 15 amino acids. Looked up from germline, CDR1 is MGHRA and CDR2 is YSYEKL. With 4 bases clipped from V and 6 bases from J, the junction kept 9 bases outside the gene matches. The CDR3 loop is CASSRTPGQTQPQHF. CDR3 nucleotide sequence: TGCGCCAGCAGCCGCACTCCGGGACAGACTCAGCCCCAGCATTTT.

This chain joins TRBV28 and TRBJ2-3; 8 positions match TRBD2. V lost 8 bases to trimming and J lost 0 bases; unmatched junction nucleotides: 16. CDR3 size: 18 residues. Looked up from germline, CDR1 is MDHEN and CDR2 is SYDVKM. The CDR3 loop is CASPSGPSLAASTDTQYF. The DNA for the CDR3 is TGTGCCAGCCCCTCCGGCCCCTCACTAGCGGCGAGCACAGATACGCAGTATTTT. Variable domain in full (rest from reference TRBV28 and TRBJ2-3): DVKVTQSSRYLVKRTGEKVFLECVQDMDHENMFWYRQDPGLGLRLIYFSYDVKMKEKGDIPEGYSVSREKKERFSLILESASTNQTSMYLCASPSGPSLAASTDTQYFGPGTRLTVL.

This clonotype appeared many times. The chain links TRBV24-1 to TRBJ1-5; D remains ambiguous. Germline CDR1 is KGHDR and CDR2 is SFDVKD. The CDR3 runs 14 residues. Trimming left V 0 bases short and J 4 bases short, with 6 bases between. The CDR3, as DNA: TGTGCCACCAGTGATTTGGAGGGAAATCAGCCCCAGCATTTT. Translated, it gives CATSDLEGNQPQHF.

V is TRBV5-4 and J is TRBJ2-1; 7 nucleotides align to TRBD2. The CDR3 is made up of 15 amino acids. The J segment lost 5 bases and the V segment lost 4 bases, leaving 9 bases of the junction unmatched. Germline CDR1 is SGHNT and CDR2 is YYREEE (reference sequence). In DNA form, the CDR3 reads TGTGCCAGCAGCCCGGGAGCGGGGATTAACAATGAGCAGTTCTTC. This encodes CASSPGAGINNEQFF.